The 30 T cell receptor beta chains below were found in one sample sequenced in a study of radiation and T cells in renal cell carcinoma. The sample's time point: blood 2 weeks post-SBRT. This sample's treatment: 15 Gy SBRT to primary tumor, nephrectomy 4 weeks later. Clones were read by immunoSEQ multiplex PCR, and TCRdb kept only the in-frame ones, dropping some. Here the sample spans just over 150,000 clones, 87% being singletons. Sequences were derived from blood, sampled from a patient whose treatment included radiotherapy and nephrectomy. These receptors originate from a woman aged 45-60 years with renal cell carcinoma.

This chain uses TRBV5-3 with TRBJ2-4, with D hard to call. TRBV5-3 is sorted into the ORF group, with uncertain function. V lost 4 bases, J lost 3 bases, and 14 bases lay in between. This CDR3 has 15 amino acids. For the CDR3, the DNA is TGTGCCAGAAGCCCCTCGGGTAAGCGCAAAAACATTCAGTACTTC. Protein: CARSPSGKRKNIQYF.

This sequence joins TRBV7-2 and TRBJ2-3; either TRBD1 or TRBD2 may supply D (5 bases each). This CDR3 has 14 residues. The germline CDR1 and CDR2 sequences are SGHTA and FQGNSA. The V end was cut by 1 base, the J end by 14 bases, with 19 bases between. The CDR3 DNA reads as TGTGCCAGCAGCTTAGGTTTTTTAGGGGCTAGCATGTATTTT. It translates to CASSLGFLGASMYF.

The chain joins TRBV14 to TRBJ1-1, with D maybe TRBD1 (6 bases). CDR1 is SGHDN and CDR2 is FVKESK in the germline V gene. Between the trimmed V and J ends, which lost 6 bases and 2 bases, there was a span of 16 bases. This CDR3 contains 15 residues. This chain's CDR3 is CASRQGRVGNTEAFF. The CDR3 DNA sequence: TGTGCCAGCAGGCAGGGGCGCGTAGGAAACACTGAAGCTTTCTTT. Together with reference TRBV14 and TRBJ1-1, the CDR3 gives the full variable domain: EAGVTQFPSHSVIEKGQTVTLRCDPISGHDNLYWYRRVMGKEIKFLLHFVKESKQDESGMPNNRFLAERTGGTYSTLKVQPAELEDSGVYFCASRQGRVGNTEAFFGQGTRLTVV.

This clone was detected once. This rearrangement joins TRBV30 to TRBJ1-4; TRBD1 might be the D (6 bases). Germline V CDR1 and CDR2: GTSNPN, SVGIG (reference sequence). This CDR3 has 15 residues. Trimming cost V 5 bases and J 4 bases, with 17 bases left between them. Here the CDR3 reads CAWGAPTGINEKLFF. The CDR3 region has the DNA TGTGCCTGGGGTGCCCCGACAGGCATTAATGAAAAACTGTTTTTT.

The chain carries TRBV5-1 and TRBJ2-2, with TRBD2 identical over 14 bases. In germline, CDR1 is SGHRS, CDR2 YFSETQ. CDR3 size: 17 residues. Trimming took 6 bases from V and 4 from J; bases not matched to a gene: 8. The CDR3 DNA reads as TGCGCCAGCACCGCGGGACTAGCGGGGGCGGGCACCGGGGAGCTGTTTTTT. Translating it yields CASTAGLAGAGTGELFF.

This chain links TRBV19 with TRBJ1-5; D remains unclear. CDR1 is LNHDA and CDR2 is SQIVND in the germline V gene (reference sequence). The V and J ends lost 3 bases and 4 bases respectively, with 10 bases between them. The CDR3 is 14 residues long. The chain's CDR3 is CASSIEGWNQPQHF. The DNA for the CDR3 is TGTGCCAGTAGTATCGAGGGTTGGAATCAGCCCCAGCATTTT.

The CDR3 DNA is TGTGCCAGCAGCGCCCGAGGATGGGGAGACACCGGGGAGCTGTTTTTT. This gives the protein CASSARGWGDTGELFF. The V call is TRBV7-9, the J call TRBJ2-2, with D maybe TRBD2 (5 bases). The germline V and J ends were trimmed by 5 bases and 3 bases, with 16 bases remaining between them. This CDR3 comprises 16 residues. CDR1 and CDR2 (germline): SEHNR, FQNEAQ (reference sequence).

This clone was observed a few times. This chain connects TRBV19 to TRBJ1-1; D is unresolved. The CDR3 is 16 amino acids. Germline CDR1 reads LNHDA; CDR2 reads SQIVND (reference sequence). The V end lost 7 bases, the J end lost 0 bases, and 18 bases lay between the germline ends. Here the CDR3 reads CASTERQKKLNTEAFF. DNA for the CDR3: TGTGCCAGTACTGAGAGGCAGAAGAAGTTGAACACTGAAGCTTTCTTT.

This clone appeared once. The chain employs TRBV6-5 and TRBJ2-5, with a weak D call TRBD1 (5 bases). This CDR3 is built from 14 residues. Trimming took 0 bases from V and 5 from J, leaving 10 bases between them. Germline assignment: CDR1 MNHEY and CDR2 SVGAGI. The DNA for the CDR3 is TGTGCCAGCAGTTACTCGGCAGGGCGGGAGACCCAGTACTTC. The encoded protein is CASSYSAGRETQYF.

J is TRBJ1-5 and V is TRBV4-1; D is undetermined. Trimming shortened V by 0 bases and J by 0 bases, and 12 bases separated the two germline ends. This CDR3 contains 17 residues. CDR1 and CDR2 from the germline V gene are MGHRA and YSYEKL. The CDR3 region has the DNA TGCGCCAGCAGCCAAGAATACCAGGACTATAGCAATCAGCCCCAGCATTTT. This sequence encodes CASSQEYQDYSNQPQHF.

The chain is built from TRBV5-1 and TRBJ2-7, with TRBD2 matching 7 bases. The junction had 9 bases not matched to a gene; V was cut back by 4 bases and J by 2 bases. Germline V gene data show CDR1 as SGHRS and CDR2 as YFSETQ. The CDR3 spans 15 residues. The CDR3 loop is CASSPRGDLAYEQYF. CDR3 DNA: TGCGCCAGCAGCCCCCGGGGGGACCTTGCCTACGAGCAGTACTTC.

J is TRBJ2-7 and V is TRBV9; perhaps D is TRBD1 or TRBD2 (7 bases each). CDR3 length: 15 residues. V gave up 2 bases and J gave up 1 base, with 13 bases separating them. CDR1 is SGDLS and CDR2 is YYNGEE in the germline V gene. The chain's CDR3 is CASSVQGGESYEQYF. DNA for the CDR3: TGTGCCAGCAGCGTTCAGGGGGGGGAGTCCTACGAGCAGTACTTC.

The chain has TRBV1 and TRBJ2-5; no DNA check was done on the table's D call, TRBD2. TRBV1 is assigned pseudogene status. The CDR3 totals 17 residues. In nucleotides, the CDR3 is TGCACCAGCAGCCAAGAACGGGACTGCCTGTCCCAAGAGACCCAGTACTTC. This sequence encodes CTSSQERDCLSQETQYF.

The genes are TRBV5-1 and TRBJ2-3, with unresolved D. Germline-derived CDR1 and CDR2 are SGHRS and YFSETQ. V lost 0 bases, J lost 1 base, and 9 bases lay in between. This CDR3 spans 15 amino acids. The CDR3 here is CASSLALVGTDTQYF. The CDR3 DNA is TGCGCCAGCAGCTTGGCCCTAGTGGGCACAGATACGCAGTATTTT.

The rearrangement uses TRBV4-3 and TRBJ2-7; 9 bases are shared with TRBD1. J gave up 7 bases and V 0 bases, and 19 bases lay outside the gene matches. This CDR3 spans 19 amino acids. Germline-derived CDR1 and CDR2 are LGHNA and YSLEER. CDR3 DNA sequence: TGCGCCAGCAGCCAAGATCCCGCTTCTTTTGGACAGGGGAATGCGGAGCAGTACTTC. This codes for CASSQDPASFGQGNAEQYF.

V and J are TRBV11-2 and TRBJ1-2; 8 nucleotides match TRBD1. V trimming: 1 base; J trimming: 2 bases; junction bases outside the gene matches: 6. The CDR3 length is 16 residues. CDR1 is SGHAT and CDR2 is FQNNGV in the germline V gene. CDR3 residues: CASSLGGTGANYGYTF. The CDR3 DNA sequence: TGTGCCAGCAGCTTAGGAGGGACAGGCGCAAACTATGGCTACACCTTC.

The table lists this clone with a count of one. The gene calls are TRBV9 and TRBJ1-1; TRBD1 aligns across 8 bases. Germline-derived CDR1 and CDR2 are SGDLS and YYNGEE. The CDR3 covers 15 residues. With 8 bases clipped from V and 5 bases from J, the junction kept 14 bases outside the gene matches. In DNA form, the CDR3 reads TGTGCCAGATCAGGGGGCGCGGAATGGCGAACTGAAGCTTTCTTT. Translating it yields CARSGGAEWRTEAFF.

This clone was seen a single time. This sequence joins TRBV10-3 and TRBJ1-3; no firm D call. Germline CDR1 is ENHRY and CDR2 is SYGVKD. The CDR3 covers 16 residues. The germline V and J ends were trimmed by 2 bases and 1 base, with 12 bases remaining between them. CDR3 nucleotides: TGTGCCATCAGTGAGGACTTGCACTTATCTGGAAACACCATATATTTT. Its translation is CAISEDLHLSGNTIYF.

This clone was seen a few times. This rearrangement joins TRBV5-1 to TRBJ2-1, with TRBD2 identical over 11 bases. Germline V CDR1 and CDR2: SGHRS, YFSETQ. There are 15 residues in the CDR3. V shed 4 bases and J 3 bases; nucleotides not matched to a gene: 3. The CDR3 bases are TGCGCCAGCAGCATGACTAGCGGGATCTACAATGAGCAGTTCTTC. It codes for CASSMTSGIYNEQFF.

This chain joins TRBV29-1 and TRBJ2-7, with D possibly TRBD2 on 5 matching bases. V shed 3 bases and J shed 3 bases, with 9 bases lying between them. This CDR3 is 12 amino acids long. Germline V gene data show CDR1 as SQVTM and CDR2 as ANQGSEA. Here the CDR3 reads CSVDAAGYEQYF. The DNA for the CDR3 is TGCAGCGTTGACGCGGCGGGCTACGAGCAGTACTTC.

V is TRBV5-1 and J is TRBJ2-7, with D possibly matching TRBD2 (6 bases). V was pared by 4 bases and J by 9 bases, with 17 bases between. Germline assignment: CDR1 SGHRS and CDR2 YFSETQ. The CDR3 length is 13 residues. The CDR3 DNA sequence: TGCGCCAGCAGCGCGGAGGGACCTGACGCGCAGTACTTC. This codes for CASSAEGPDAQYF.

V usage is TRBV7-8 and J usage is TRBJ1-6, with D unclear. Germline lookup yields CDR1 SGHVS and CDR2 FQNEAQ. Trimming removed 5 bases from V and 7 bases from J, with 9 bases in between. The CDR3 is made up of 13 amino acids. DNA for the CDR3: TGTGCCAGCAGCCCGGGAGGGAATTCACCCCTCCACTTT. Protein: CASSPGGNSPLHF.

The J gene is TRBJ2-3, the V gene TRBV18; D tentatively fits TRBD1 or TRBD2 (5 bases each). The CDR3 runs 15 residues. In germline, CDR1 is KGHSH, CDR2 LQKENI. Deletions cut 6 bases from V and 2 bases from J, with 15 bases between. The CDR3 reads CASSRDLQHTDTQYF. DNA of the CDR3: TGTGCCAGCTCTCGGGACCTCCAGCACACAGATACGCAGTATTTT. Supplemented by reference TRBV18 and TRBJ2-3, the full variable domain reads NAGVMQNPRHLVRRRGQEARLRCSPMKGHSHVYWYRQLPEEGLKFMVYLQKENIIDESGMPKERFSAEFPKEGPSILRIQQVVRGDSAAYFCASSRDLQHTDTQYFGPGTRLTVL.

In DNA, the CDR3 is TGTGCCAGCAGTTACTGGGGACAGGGTAACGATGAGCAGTTCTTC. It specifies CASSYWGQGNDEQFF. The chain uses TRBV6-5 and TRBJ2-1, with 9 bases lining up with TRBD1. Germline CDR1 MNHEY, CDR2 SVGAGI. The CDR3 consists of 15 residues. With 1 base clipped from V and 8 bases from J, the junction kept 6 bases outside the gene matches.

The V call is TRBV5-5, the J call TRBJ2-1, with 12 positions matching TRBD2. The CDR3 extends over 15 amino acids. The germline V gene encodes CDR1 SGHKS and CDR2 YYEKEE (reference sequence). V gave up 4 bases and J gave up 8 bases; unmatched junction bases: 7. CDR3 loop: CASSLASGGAHEQFF. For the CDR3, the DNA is TGTGCCAGCAGCCTCGCTAGCGGGGGGGCCCATGAGCAGTTCTTC.

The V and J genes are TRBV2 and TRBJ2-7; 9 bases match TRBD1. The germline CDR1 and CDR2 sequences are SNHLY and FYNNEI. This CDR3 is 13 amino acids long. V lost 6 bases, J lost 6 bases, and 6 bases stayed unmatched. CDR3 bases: TGTGCCAGCAGGGACAGGGGTCCTAGCGAGCAGTACTTC. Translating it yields CASRDRGPSEQYF.

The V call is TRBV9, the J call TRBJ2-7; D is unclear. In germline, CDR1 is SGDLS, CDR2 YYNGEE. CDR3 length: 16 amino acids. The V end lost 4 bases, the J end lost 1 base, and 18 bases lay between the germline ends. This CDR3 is CASSLDLSGGSYEQYF. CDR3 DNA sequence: TGTGCCAGCAGCCTAGACCTCTCGGGCGGATCCTACGAGCAGTACTTC.

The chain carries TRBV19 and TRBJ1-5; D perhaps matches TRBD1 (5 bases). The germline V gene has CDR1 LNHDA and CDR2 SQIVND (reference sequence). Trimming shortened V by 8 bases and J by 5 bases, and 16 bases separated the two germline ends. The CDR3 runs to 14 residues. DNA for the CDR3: TGTGCCAGTTGGTCACAGGAAAGTCATCAGCCCCAGCATTTT. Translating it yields CASWSQESHQPQHF.

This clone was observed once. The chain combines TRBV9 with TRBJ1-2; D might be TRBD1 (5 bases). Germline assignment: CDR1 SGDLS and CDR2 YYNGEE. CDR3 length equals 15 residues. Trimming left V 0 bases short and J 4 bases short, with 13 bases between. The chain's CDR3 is CASSVGSGTVYGYTF. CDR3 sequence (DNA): TGTGCCAGCAGCGTAGGATCGGGGACCGTCTATGGCTACACCTTC. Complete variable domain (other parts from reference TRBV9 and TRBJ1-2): DSGVTQTPKHLITATGQRVTLRCSPRSGDLSVYWYQQSLDQGLQFLIQYYNGEERAKGNILERFSAQQFPDLHSELNLSSLELGDSALYFCASSVGSGTVYGYTFGSGTRLTVV.

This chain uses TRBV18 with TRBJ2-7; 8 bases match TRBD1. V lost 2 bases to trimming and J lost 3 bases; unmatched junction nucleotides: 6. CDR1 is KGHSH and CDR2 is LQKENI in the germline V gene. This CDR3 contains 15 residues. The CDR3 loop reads CASSPSSGGGYEQYF. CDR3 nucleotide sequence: TGTGCCAGCTCACCATCTTCAGGGGGCGGCTACGAGCAGTACTTC. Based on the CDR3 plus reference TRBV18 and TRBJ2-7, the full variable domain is NAGVMQNPRHLVRRRGQEARLRCSPMKGHSHVYWYRQLPEEGLKFMVYLQKENIIDESGMPKERFSAEFPKEGPSILRIQQVVRGDSAAYFCASSPSSGGGYEQYFGPGTRLTVT.